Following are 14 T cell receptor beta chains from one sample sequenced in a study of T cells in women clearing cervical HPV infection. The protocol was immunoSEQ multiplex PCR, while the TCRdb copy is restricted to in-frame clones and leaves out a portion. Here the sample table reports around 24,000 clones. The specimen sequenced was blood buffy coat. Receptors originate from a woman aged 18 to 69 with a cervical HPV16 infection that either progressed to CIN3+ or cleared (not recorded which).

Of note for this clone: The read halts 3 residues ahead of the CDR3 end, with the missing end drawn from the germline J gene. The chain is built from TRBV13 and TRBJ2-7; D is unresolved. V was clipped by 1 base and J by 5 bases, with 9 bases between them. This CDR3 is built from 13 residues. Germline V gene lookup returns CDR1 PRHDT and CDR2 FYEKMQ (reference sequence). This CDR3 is CASSLEAQDEQYF. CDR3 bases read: TGTGCCAGCAGCTTAGAGGCCCAGGACGAG.

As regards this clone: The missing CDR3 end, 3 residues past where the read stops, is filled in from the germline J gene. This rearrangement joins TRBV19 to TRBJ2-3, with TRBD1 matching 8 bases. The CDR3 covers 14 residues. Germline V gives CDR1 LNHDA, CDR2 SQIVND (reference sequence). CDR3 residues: CASTPGQGDQPQYF. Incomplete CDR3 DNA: TGTGCCAGTACCCCAGGACAGGGTGATCAGCCG.

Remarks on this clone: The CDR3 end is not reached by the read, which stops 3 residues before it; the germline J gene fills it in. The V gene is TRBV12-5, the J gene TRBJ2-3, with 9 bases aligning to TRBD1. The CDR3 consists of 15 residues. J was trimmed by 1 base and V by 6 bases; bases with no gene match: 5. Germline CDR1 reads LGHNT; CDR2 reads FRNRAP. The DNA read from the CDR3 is TGTGCTAGTGGCTGGGGACAGGGACGCACAGATACG. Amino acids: CASGWGQGRTDT. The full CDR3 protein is CASGWGQGRTDTQYF.

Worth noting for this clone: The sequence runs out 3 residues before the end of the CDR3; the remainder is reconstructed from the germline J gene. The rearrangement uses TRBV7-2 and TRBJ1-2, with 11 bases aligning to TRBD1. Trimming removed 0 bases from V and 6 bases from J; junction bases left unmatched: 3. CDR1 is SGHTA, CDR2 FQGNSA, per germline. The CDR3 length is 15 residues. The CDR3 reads CASSLAGQGVDGYTF. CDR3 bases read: TGTGCCAGCAGCTTAGCGGGACAGGGGGTTGATGGC.

The CDR3 reads CASSLGQENTEAFF. CDR3 DNA (partial): TGTGCCAGCAGTTTAGGTCAGGAGAACACTGAA. The V and J genes are TRBV12-3 or TRBV12-4 and TRBJ1-1; D is uncertain. The CDR3 end falls 3 residues outside the read, so it is completed with the germline J gene. V was pared by 1 base and J by 1 base, with 7 bases between. The CDR3 consists of 14 residues.

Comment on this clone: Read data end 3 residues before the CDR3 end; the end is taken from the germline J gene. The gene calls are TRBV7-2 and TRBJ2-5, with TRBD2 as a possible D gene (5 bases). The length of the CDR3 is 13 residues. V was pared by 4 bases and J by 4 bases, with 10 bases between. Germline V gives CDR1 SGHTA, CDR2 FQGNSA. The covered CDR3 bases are TGTGCCAGCAGCTGGAAGAGGGCAGAGACC. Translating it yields CASSWKRAET. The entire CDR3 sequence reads CASSWKRAETQYF.

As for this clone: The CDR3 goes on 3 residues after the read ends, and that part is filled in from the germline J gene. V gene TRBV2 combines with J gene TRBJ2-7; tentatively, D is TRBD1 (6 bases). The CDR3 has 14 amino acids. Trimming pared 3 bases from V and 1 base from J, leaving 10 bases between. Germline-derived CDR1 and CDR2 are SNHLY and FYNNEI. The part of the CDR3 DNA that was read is TGTGCCAGCAGTGAGGCAGGGGCATCCTACGAG. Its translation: CASSEAGASYE. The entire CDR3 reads CASSEAGASYEQYF.

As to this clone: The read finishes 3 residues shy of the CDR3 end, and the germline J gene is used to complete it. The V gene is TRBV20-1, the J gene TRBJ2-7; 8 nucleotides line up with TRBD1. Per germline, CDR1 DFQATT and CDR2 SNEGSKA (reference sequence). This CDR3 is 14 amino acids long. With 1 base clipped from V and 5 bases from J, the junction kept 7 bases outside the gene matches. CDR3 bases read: TGCAGTGCTAGAGCGGACAGGGCCCTCGACGAG. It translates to CSARADRALDE. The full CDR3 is CSARADRALDEQYF.

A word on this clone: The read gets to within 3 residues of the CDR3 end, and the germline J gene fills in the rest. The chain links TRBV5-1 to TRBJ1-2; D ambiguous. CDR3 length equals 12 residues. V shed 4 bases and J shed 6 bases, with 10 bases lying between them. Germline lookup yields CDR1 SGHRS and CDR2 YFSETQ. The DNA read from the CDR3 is TGCGCCAGCAGCGTGGACGGGGATGGC. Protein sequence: CASSVDGDG. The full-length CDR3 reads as CASSVDGDGYTF.

The CDR3 spells CASSLEGSNQPQHF. The sequenced part of the CDR3 DNA is TGTGCCAGCAGCTTGGAGGGTAGCAATCAGCCC. The rearrangement joins TRBV7-9 to TRBJ1-5; no definite D call. The read finishes 3 residues shy of the CDR3 end, and the germline J gene is used to complete it. The germline gives CDR1 SEHNR, CDR2 FQNEAQ (reference sequence). This CDR3 comprises 14 residues. V was shortened by 3 bases and J by 0 bases, with 6 bases between the two germline ends. Variable domain in full (rest from reference TRBV7-9 and TRBJ1-5): DTGVSQNPRHKITKRGQNVTFRCDPISEHNRLYWYRQTLGQGPEFLTYFQNEAQLEKSRLLSDRFSAERPKGSFSTLEIQRTEQGDSAMYLCASSLEGSNQPQHFGDGTRLSIL.

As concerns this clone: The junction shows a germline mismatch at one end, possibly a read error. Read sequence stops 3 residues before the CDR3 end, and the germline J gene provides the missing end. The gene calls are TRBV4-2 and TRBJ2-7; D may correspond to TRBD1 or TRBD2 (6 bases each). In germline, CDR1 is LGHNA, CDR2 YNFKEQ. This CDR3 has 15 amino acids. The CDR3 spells CASSQGRDTLYEQYF. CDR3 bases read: TGCGCCAGCAGCCAAGGGCGGGACACCCTCTACGAG.

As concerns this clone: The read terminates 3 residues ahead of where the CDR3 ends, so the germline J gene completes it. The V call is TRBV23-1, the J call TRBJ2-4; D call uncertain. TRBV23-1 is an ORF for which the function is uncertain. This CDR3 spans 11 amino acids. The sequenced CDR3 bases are TGCGCCAGTAAAGCTAACTATGGT. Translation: CASKANYG. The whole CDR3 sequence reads CASKANYGQYF.

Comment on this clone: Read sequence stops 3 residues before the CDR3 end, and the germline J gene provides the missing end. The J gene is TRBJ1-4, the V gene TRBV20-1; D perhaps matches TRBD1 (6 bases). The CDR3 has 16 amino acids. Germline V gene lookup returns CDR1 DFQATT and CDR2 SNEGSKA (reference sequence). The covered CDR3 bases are TGCAGTGCTAGAGATCCTAAGTTAGGGGGTGATTCACCA. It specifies CSARDPKLGGDSP. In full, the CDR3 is CSARDPKLGGDSPLFF.

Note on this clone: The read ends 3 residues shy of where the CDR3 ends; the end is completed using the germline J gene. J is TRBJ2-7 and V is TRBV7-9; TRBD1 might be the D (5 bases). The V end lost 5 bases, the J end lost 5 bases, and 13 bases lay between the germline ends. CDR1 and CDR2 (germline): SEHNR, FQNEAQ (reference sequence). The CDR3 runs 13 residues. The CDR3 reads CASSPPSRDEQYF. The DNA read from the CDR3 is TGTGCCAGCAGCCCTCCTTCCAGGGACGAG.